The present T cell receptor (beta chain) was sequenced within a study of T cells expressing NK-cell markers. About the study: According to the study, TCR beta repertoires originated from sorted CD3+CD56+NKG2C+, CD3+CD56+NKG2C- and CD3+CD56-NKG2C+ T cells. General study points: Uncertainty persisted over the HCMV specificity of expanded NKG2C+ T cell clones. In roughly six donors, dominant NKG2C+ clonotypes were roughly 1.0-8% of CD8+ T cells.

In the case of this clonotype: Its antigen is not identified.

UMIs were included in TCR beta cDNA generated by 5'RACE template switching. Reanalyzing the 5' RACE reads, TCRdb keeps one entry per CDR3 protein, without DNA. The sample holds about 390,000 distinct CDR3 sequences. The sequencing sample was made of blood T cells: a sorted CD56 or NKG2C T cell subset, CD4+ or CD8+ T cells, or bulk PBMC T cells (not recorded which). This clonotype was sampled from a woman in her fifties or sixties in good health.

CDR3 loop: CASSSRTGGQDIQYF. The chain links TRBV11-2 to TRBJ2-4; the TRBD1 assignment by TCRdb is unverifiable without DNA. The germline V gene encodes CDR1 SGHAT and CDR2 FQNNGV. CDR3 length equals 15 residues.